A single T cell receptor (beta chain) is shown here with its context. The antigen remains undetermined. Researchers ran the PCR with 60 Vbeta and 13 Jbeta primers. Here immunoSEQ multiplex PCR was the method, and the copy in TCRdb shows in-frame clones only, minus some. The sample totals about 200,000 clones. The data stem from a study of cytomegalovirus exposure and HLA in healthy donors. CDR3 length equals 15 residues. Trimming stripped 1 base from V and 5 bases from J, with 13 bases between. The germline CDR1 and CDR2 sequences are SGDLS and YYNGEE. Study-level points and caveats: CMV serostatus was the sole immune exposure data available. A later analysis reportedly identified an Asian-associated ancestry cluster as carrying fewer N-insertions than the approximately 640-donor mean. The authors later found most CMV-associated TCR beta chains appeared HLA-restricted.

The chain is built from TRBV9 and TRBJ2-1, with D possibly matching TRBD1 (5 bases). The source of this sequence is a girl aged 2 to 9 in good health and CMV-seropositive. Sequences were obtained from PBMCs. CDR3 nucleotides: TGTGCCAGCAGCGTATGGGGCTACGGTGACAATGAGCAGTTCTTC. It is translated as CASSVWGYGDNEQFF.